This is a list of T cell receptor beta chains from one sample in a study of T cells in Graves' hyperthyroidism and ophthalmopathy. TCRdb re-derived calls from the multiplex PCR reads in MiXCR, one entry per CDR3 protein. The repertoire holds a few hundred thousand distinct CDR3 sequences, with about 18% as singletons. Sequenced: blood. The receptors stem from a woman between 18 and 29 years old with Graves' hyperthyroidism. Both conserved end residues are part of each CDR3. The D gene is left open where the match is weak. Where a row states a size, it is once, few, many or the class of an expanded clone; other rows omit it.

J gene,V gene,clone size,D gene,CDR3 protein,CDR3 DNA
TRBJ2-7,TRBV20-1,many,TRBD1,CSARADRVYEQYF,TGCAGTGCTAGGGCGGACAGGGTCTACGAGCAGTACTTC
TRBJ2-4,TRBV4-1,once,.,CASSRAVGPAIQYF,TGCGCCAGCAGCCGGGCCGTGGGGCCGGCCATTCAGTACTTC
TRBJ1-1,TRBV6-2/TRBV6-3,.,.,CASSYTAPGGAFF,TGTGCCAGCAGTTACACCGCCCCTGGGGGAGCTTTCTTT
TRBJ1-5,TRBV27,.,TRBD1,CASSPFPTGGNQPQHF,TGTGCCAGCAGTCCATTCCCCACAGGGGGCAATCAGCCCCAGCATTTT
TRBJ1-5,TRBV4-1,many,.,CASSTGPLKGNQPQHF,TGCGCCAGCAGCACTGGACCTTTGAAGGGAAATCAGCCCCAGCATTTT
TRBJ2-5,TRBV3-1,many,.,CASSQEETQYF,TGTGCCAGCAGCCAAGAGGAGACCCAGTACTTC
TRBJ2-7,TRBV9,few,TRBD1,CASSDLPGQGVDEQYF,TGTGCCAGCAGCGACCTTCCGGGACAGGGGGTAGACGAGCAGTACTTC
TRBJ2-5,TRBV12-3/TRBV12-4,.,TRBD2,CASSLHPGSGSSETQYF,TGTGCCAGCAGCTTACATCCGGGTAGCGGGAGCAGTGAGACCCAGTACTTC
TRBJ2-5,TRBV5-1,many,.,CASSAQETQYF,TGCGCCAGCAGCGCCCAAGAGACCCAGTACTTC
TRBJ2-5,TRBV7-2,.,.,CASGGGREQVGETQYF,TGTGCCAGCGGGGGGGGGCGCGAGCAGGTCGGAGAGACCCAGTACTTC
TRBJ1-2,TRBV11-2,many,TRBD1,CASRGRGLLDGYTF,TGTGCCAGCCGCGGCAGGGGGCTTCTGGATGGCTACACCTTC
TRBJ1-2,TRBV7-8,.,.,CASSFETSDGYTF,TGTGCCAGCAGCTTCGAGACATCGGATGGCTACACCTTC
TRBJ2-2,TRBV29-1,many,TRBD2,CSSIGGGTGELFF,TGCAGCTCAATCGGCGGGGGAACCGGGGAGCTGTTTTTT
TRBJ2-7,TRBV2,many,.,CASTTYQYEQYF,TGTGCCAGCACGACATACCAATACGAGCAGTACTTC
TRBJ1-1,TRBV12-3/TRBV12-4,many,.,CASSLDVGWGSTNTEAFF,TGTGCCAGCAGTTTAGATGTTGGATGGGGGTCTACGAACACTGAAGCTTTCTTT
TRBJ1-5,TRBV6-5,many,TRBD1,CASSYQGGPDQPQHF,TGTGCCAGCAGTTACCAGGGGGGGCCTGATCAGCCCCAGCATTTT
TRBJ2-5,TRBV6-1,.,.,CASRNYLPQETQYF,TGTGCCAGCAGAAACTATCTTCCCCAAGAGACCCAGTACTTC
TRBJ2-5,TRBV9,.,.,CASSVSWRETQYF,TGTGCCAGCAGCGTAAGCTGGAGGGAGACCCAGTACTTC
TRBJ1-1,TRBV20-1,many,.,CSASLPVEAFF,TGCAGTGCTTCCCTTCCGGTTGAAGCTTTCTTT
TRBJ2-7,TRBV9,many,.,CASSVEPGNYEQYF,TGTGCCAGCAGCGTAGAACCTGGAAACTACGAGCAGTACTTC
TRBJ1-5,TRBV28,once,.,CASSLSWGPNQPQHF,TGTGCCAGCAGTTTATCGTGGGGCCCTAATCAGCCCCAGCATTTT
TRBJ1-2,TRBV12-3/TRBV12-4,.,TRBD1,CASSLRQGAEGYTF,TGTGCCAGCAGTTTAAGACAGGGGGCAGAAGGCTACACCTTC
TRBJ1-1,TRBV4-2,many,.,CASSQDRYRNTEAFF,TGTGCCAGCAGCCAAGATCGCTACAGGAACACTGAAGCTTTCTTT
TRBJ1-5,TRBV5-1,many,TRBD1,CASSQGPGQGKAQHF,TGCGCCAGCAGCCAAGGCCCGGGACAGGGAAAGGCCCAGCATTTT
TRBJ2-5,TRBV18,few,.,CASSPSQNQETQYF,TGTGCCAGCTCACCAAGCCAGAACCAAGAGACCCAGTACTTC
TRBJ1-1,TRBV18,many,TRBD1,CASSPRGQGGNTEAFF,TGTGCCAGCTCACCACGAGGACAGGGCGGGAACACTGAAGCTTTCTTT
TRBJ1-1,TRBV25-1,many,.,CASSEWMTGSEMNTEAFF,TGTGCCAGCAGTGAATGGATGACGGGATCGGAAATGAACACTGAAGCTTTCTTT
TRBJ2-7,TRBV9,.,TRBD2,CASSAVEVAGVYEQYF,TGTGCCAGCAGCGCCGTGGAGGTGGCGGGAGTCTACGAGCAGTACTTC
TRBJ1-5,TRBV3-1,few,.,CASSQGFQGQPQHF,TGTGCCAGCAGCCAAGGGTTTCAGGGTCAGCCCCAGCATTTT
TRBJ1-3,TRBV10-3,.,TRBD1,CAISDPGTVLYF,TGTGCCATCAGTGACCCAGGGACAGTTTTATATTTT
TRBJ1-1,TRBV19,few,.,CASYCPEAFF,TGTGCCAGTTATTGTCCTGAAGCTTTCTTT
TRBJ1-2,TRBV19,few,TRBD1,CASKETTGGFGYTF,TGTGCCAGTAAAGAAACCACAGGGGGCTTTGGCTACACCTTC
TRBJ1-1,TRBV11-3,.,TRBD1,CASSPGQGGHTEAFF,TGTGCCAGCAGCCCCGGACAGGGGGGGCACACTGAAGCTTTCTTT
TRBJ2-5,TRBV10-1,many,.,CASSEGPQETQYF,TGCGCCAGCAGCGAAGGACCCCAAGAGACCCAGTACTTC
TRBJ2-7,TRBV6-2/TRBV6-3,.,.,CASSYSIGAGQWNYEQYF,TGTGCCAGCAGTTACTCGATCGGAGCGGGACAGTGGAACTACGAGCAGTACTTC
TRBJ2-5,TRBV20-1,many,.,CSAAGRTQETQYF,TGCAGTGCTGCCGGACGGACCCAAGAGACCCAGTACTTC
TRBJ1-2,TRBV11-2,many,.,CASSFGGRANYGYTF,TGTGCCAGCAGTTTCGGGGGTCGGGCTAACTATGGCTACACCTTC
TRBJ2-7,TRBV29-1,many,.,CSVVPQGAYEQYF,TGCAGCGTTGTACCCCAAGGGGCCTACGAGCAGTACTTC
TRBJ1-2,TRBV7-9,many,.,CASSLAQGTYGYTF,TGTGCCAGCAGCTTAGCACAGGGAACCTATGGCTACACCTTC
TRBJ1-2,TRBV10-3,many,.,CAISESVLGYTF,TGTGCCATCAGTGAGTCAGTCCTTGGCTACACCTTC
TRBJ2-5,TRBV28,.,TRBD2,CASSLWRESRETQYF,TGTGCCAGCAGTTTATGGCGGGAGTCGAGAGAGACCCAGTACTTC
TRBJ1-1,TRBV7-9,many,.,CASSPDPMNTEAFF,TGTGCCAGCAGCCCCGACCCCATGAACACTGAAGCTTTCTTT
TRBJ1-1,TRBV20-1,many,.,CSASASGQMNTEAFF,TGCAGTGCTAGCGCCTCGGGACAAATGAACACTGAAGCTTTCTTT
TRBJ1-2,TRBV6-1,many,.,CASTARAGPYGYTF,TGTGCCAGCACCGCTAGGGCAGGTCCATATGGCTACACCTTC
TRBJ2-7,TRBV5-1,many,TRBD1,CASSLAWQGAYEQYF,TGCGCCAGCAGCTTGGCGTGGCAGGGGGCCTACGAGCAGTACTTC
TRBJ2-7,TRBV11-2,.,TRBD1,CASSSYRGTQYF,TGTGCCAGCAGCTCCTACAGGGGGACTCAGTACTTC
TRBJ1-2,TRBV5-1,.,.,CASSHNPDIVDGYTF,TGCGCCAGCAGCCATAACCCAGATATCGTTGATGGCTACACCTTC
TRBJ1-2,TRBV30,many,TRBD1,CAWKWAGGYGYTF,TGTGCCTGGAAATGGGCAGGGGGCTATGGCTACACCTTC
TRBJ2-7,TRBV20-1,many,.,CSAYPIQALLEQYF,TGCAGTGCTTACCCCATACAGGCCTTGCTCGAGCAGTACTTC
TRBJ2-2,TRBV20-1,many,TRBD2,CSAREGSGVITGELFF,TGCAGTGCTAGAGAAGGTAGCGGGGTAATCACCGGGGAGCTGTTTTTT
TRBJ2-1,TRBV5-1,once,.,CASSWEYNEQFF,TGCGCCAGCAGCTGGGAGTACAATGAGCAGTTCTTC
TRBJ1-2,TRBV12-3/TRBV12-4,many,.,CASRLGRTDDRF,TGTGCCAGCAGATTGGGACGGACCGACGATCGCTTC
TRBJ2-5,TRBV12-3/TRBV12-4,.,.,CASRTFGRVETQYF,TGTGCCAGCAGGACCTTCGGTCGTGTAGAGACCCAGTACTTC
TRBJ2-4,TRBV5-1,many,.,CASRGDNIQYF,TGCGCCAGCAGAGGTGACAACATTCAGTACTTC
TRBJ1-5,TRBV6-1,once,.,CASSEPAGGAGQPQHF,TGTGCCAGCAGTGAACCGGCGGGGGGCGCAGGCCAGCCCCAGCATTTT